Listed here are 25 T cell receptor beta chains from one sample, sequenced in a study of T cell responses to AZD1222 COVID-19 vaccine (dated by TCRdb to about 2021). The time point label of this sample denotes: baseline before first vaccination. Receptor amplification or capture employed the immunoSEQ multiplex PCR assay. Entries here come from immuneACCESS through TCRdb and include only in-frame sequences with V and J called. Some clones fail to appear in such tables; in the studies checked, an unresolved V gene covers under half of the shortfall, and the cause of the remainder is unknown. Across this sample there are 100,000 to 150,000 clones, with around 90% seen only once. The ten most abundant clones make up roughly 6.5% of the sample. The sample was peripheral blood, taken on day 0 of AZD1222 vaccination. These receptors were obtained from an adult in good health.

V gene TRBV12-3 or TRBV12-4 combines with J gene TRBJ2-5; D remains ambiguous. Trimming took 3 bases from V and 0 from J, leaving 5 bases between them. This CDR3 has 13 amino acids. The CDR3: CASSFTHQETQYF. The DNA for the CDR3 is TGTGCCAGCAGTTTCACTCACCAAGAGACCCAGTACTTC.

The V gene is TRBV6-5, the J gene TRBJ1-2, with 10 bases aligning to TRBD1. The CDR3 is 15 amino acids. J was trimmed by 2 bases and V by 6 bases; bases with no gene match: 6. The V gene's germline CDR1 is MNHEY and CDR2 SVGAGI. The CDR3 sequence: CASRIEGQGNYGYTF. The CDR3 DNA is TGTGCCAGCAGGATCGAGGGACAGGGGAACTATGGCTACACCTTC.

This chain connects TRBV5-1 to TRBJ1-5; 7 bases are shared with TRBD1. The CDR3 spans 14 residues. Per the germline V gene, CDR1 is SGHRS and CDR2 is YFSETQ. Germline trimming cut 2 bases from V and 2 bases from J; bases unmatched to any gene: 1. The CDR3: CASSFQGGNQPQHF. CDR3 bases: TGCGCCAGCAGCTTCCAGGGGGGCAATCAGCCCCAGCATTTT. Looking up the rest from reference TRBV5-1 and TRBJ1-5 gives the full variable domain: KAGVTQTPRYLIKTRGQQVTLSCSPISGHRSVSWYQQTPGQGLQFLFEYFSETQRNKGNFPGRFSGRQFSNSRSEMNVSTLELGDSALYLCASSFQGGNQPQHFGDGTRLSIL.

The CDR3 DNA follows: TGTGCCAGCAGCGGGGGACAGGGAAACTCCTACGAGCAGTACTTC. As protein: CASSGGQGNSYEQYF. The chain links TRBV5-8 to TRBJ2-7; 9 positions match TRBD1. Germline V gene sequence: CDR1 SGHTS, CDR2 YDEGEE. V lost 4 bases and J lost 0; bases outside the gene matches: 5. The length of the CDR3 is 15 residues. The full variable domain, its missing parts supplied by reference TRBV5-8 and TRBJ2-7, is EAGVTQSPTHLIKTRGQQATLRCSPISGHTSVYWYQQALGLGLQFLLWYDEGEERNRGNFPPRFSGRQFPNYSSELNVNALELEDSALYLCASSGGQGNSYEQYFGPGTRLTVT.

The chain has TRBV7-9 and TRBJ1-3; D ambiguous. Trimming left V 3 bases short and J 4 bases short, with 10 bases between. Germline V lookup: CDR1 SEHNR, CDR2 FQNEAQ (reference sequence). The length of the CDR3 is 14 residues. The CDR3 protein is CASSFGGVGNTIYF. For the CDR3, the DNA is TGTGCCAGCAGCTTCGGTGGTGTAGGAAACACCATATATTTT.

This clone was detected only once. The chain has TRBV19 and TRBJ2-6; a weak D match, TRBD2 (6 bases). The CDR3 runs to 15 residues. Germline V lookup: CDR1 LNHDA, CDR2 SQIVND (reference sequence). V was trimmed by 8 bases and J by 0 bases, leaving 11 bases between them. The CDR3 sequence is CASSQTSSGANVLTF. CDR3 nucleotide sequence: TGTGCCAGTTCACAGACTAGCTCTGGGGCCAACGTCCTGACTTTC.

The rearrangement links TRBV5-1 to TRBJ2-1, with D perhaps TRBD1 (6 bases). This CDR3 contains 15 residues. Germline lookup yields CDR1 SGHRS and CDR2 YFSETQ. Trimming pared 4 bases from V and 7 bases from J, leaving 18 bases between. In DNA form, the CDR3 reads TGCGCCAGCAGCATTGGGGGCCAGGGGCTGAATGAGCAGTTCTTC. This encodes CASSIGGQGLNEQFF.

This rearrangement joins TRBV3-1 (or the pseudogene TRBV3-2) to TRBJ1-1; D is ambiguous. This CDR3 has 12 residues. V was clipped by 0 bases and J by 10 bases, with 9 bases between them. CDR1 is LGHDT and CDR2 is YNNKEL in the germline V gene (reference sequence). CDR3 sequence reads: CASSQENARAFF. In DNA form, the CDR3 reads TGTGCCAGCAGCCAAGAAAACGCGCGAGCTTTCTTT.

The rearrangement links TRBV10-2 to TRBJ1-1; D may be TRBD1 (5 bases). Deletions cut 0 bases from V and 7 bases from J, with 12 bases between. In germline, CDR1 is WSHSY, CDR2 SAAADI. There are 14 residues in the CDR3. The CDR3 reads CASSESLWGIEAFF. In DNA form, the CDR3 reads TGCGCCAGCAGTGAGTCGCTGTGGGGGATTGAAGCTTTCTTT.

This clone was seen only once. Other DNA variants within this sample encode the same CDR3. This sequence joins TRBV19 and TRBJ1-1, with D tentatively TRBD1 (6 bases). Germline lookup yields CDR1 LNHDA and CDR2 SQIVND (reference sequence). This CDR3 has 14 residues. Trimming removed 2 bases from V and 1 base from J, with 8 bases in between. DNA of the CDR3: TGTGCCAGTAGTATAACAGGGAAGAACACTGAAGCTTTCTTT. Translating gives CASSITGKNTEAFF.

The CDR3 spells CASSQGTVTGELFF. CDR3 in DNA: TGTGCCAGCAGCCAAGGGACAGTCACCGGGGAGCTGTTTTTT. This sequence joins TRBV4-2 and TRBJ2-2, with D maybe TRBD1 (6 bases). There are 14 residues in the CDR3. From germline, CDR1 is LGHNA and CDR2 YNFKEQ. V was shortened by 1 base and J by 4 bases, with 7 bases between the two germline ends.

V is TRBV30 and J is TRBJ1-1; tentatively, D is TRBD1 (6 bases). The length of the CDR3 is 15 residues. Germline V gene data show CDR1 as GTSNPN and CDR2 as SVGIG (reference sequence). Trimming took off 3 bases at V and 1 base at J, with 15 bases between the two ends. CDR3 residues: CAWRLTGWGNTEAFF. In DNA, the CDR3 is TGTGCCTGGAGGCTGACAGGCTGGGGGAACACTGAAGCTTTCTTT.

The genes are TRBV6-5 and TRBJ2-2; no clear D. Germline loops: CDR1 MNHEY, CDR2 SVGAGI. Trimming took 8 bases from V and 6 from J, leaving 10 bases between them. This CDR3 spans 12 amino acids. CDR3 bases: TGTGCCAGCCATAAGAATCCCGGGGAGCTGTTTTTT. Translated, it gives CASHKNPGELFF.

Notes on this clone: Distinct nucleotide sequences in the sample also encode this CDR3. V usage is TRBV27 and J usage is TRBJ2-1, with 9 bases lining up with TRBD1. V shed 6 bases, J shed 4 bases, and the junction held 10 bases outside the gene matches. CDR3 length: 16 amino acids. Germline V gene lookup returns CDR1 MNHEY and CDR2 SMNVEV (reference sequence). For the CDR3, the DNA is TGTGCCAGCAGATTACAGGGGGCCTTGGTGTACAATGAGCAGTTCTTC. Its protein is CASRLQGALVYNEQFF.

CDR3 in DNA: TGTGCCAGTAGACTGACTAGCGGGGGAATGAAGCAGTTCTTC. The encoded protein is CASRLTSGGMKQFF. This rearrangement joins TRBV19 to TRBJ2-1; 12 bases are shared with TRBD2. Unmatched junction bases numbered 8, after V lost 6 bases and J lost 11 bases. The CDR3 extends over 14 amino acids. Germline V gene lookup returns CDR1 LNHDA and CDR2 SQIVND (reference sequence).

This chain uses TRBV19 with TRBJ2-7, with 7 nucleotides matching TRBD1. This CDR3 has 14 residues. Losses at the gene ends were 4 bases for V and 1 base for J; bases not matched to a gene: 4. The germline gives CDR1 LNHDA, CDR2 SQIVND (reference sequence). This CDR3 is CASSSQTGSYEQYF. The CDR3 DNA sequence: TGTGCCAGTAGTAGCCAGACAGGGTCCTACGAGCAGTACTTC.

As DNA, the CDR3 is TGTGCCACCAGCAGAGAACTCCGCAGGGTGAACACTGAAGCTTTCTTT. It codes for CATSRELRRVNTEAFF. The V gene is TRBV15, the J gene TRBJ1-1; D is perhaps TRBD1 (5 bases). Germline loops: CDR1 LNHNV, CDR2 YYDKDF (reference sequence). This CDR3 spans 16 amino acids. V was pared by 0 bases and J by 0 bases, with 11 bases between.

The CDR3 loop is CASISGQLVDTIYF. For the CDR3, the DNA is TGTGCCAGCATCAGTGGACAGCTGGTAGATACCATATATTTT. This chain uses TRBV6-5 with TRBJ1-3; D is possibly TRBD1 (6 bases). Germline loops: CDR1 MNHEY, CDR2 SVGAGI. Trimming stripped 7 bases from V and 10 bases from J, with 20 bases between. The CDR3 loop spans 14 amino acids.

This chain uses TRBV10-3 with TRBJ1-3; TRBD1 might be the D (5 bases). V was cut by 3 bases and J by 3 bases, with 9 bases left in between. CDR3 length: 14 residues. Germline V gene sequence: CDR1 ENHRY, CDR2 SYGVKD. This CDR3 reads CAISDRGGGNTIYF. The DNA of the CDR3 is TGTGCCATCAGTGATAGGGGAGGTGGAAACACCATATATTTT.

This chain joins TRBV6-6 and TRBJ1-1; D gene unclear. V was clipped by 0 bases and J by 5 bases, with 7 bases between them. CDR1 and CDR2 from the germline V gene are MNHNY and SVGAGI (reference sequence). The CDR3 contains 13 residues. The CDR3 bases are TGTGCCAGCAGTTACTCTGCGGAAACTGAAGCTTTCTTT. It codes for CASSYSAETEAFF.

This clone was seen only once. The rearrangement uses TRBV25-1 and TRBJ2-7, with D perhaps TRBD1 or TRBD2 (5 bases each). This CDR3 is built from 15 residues. Trimming removed 1 base from V and 2 bases from J, with 12 bases in between. Germline CDR1 reads MGHDK; CDR2 reads SYGVNS. DNA of the CDR3: TGTGCCAGCAGTGAATCGGGGACGCCAACCTACGAGCAGTACTTC. Translation: CASSESGTPTYEQYF.

The chain uses TRBV11-2 and TRBJ2-1; D gene unclear. There are 13 residues in the CDR3. V lost 1 base, J lost 6 bases, and 7 bases lay in between. Germline CDR1 is SGHAT and CDR2 is FQNNGV. The CDR3 DNA follows: TGTGCCAGCAGCTTAGGAAGGGCCAATGAGCAGTTCTTC. Its translation is CASSLGRANEQFF. Together with reference TRBV11-2 and TRBJ2-1, the CDR3 gives the full variable domain: EAGVAQSPRYKIIEKRQSVAFWCNPISGHATLYWYQQILGQGPKLLIQFQNNGVVDDSQLPKDRFSAERLKGVDSTLKIQPAKLEDSAVYLCASSLGRANEQFFGPGTRLTVL.

This clone occurred once. The chain is built from TRBV18 and TRBJ1-1; D uncertain. This CDR3 region has 13 residues. Trimming removed 8 bases from V and 3 bases from J, with 13 bases in between. The germline CDR1 and CDR2 sequences are KGHSH and LQKENI. CDR3 in DNA: TGTGCCAGCGACGGGATTGGGTACACTGAAGCTTTCTTT. Its translation is CASDGIGYTEAFF.

V usage is TRBV7-9 and J usage is TRBJ1-1; D is uncertain. The CDR3 totals 12 residues. V lost 3 bases to trimming and J lost 0 bases, with 2 bases between them. Germline-derived CDR1 and CDR2 are SEHNR and FQNEAQ (reference sequence). The CDR3 region is CASSFLNTEAFF. The CDR3 DNA reads TGTGCCAGCAGCTTCTTGAACACTGAAGCTTTCTTT.

The rearrangement joins TRBV20-1 to TRBJ1-1; TRBD1 might be the D (5 bases). Deletions cut 6 bases from V and 11 bases from J, with 16 bases between. CDR1 DFQATT and CDR2 SNEGSKA come from the germline V gene (reference sequence). This CDR3 spans 11 amino acids. The CDR3 is CSAPRGSSAFF. The CDR3 coding sequence is TGCAGTGCCCCGAGGGGTTCGTCGGCTTTCTTT.